Included here is one TCR beta chain sequence, with context. This clonotype was counted many times. It lacks a known antigen. Nothing much larger sits one base from this clone, and base qualities are not available. The library relied on 5' RACE. Sequencer: NextSeq 500. The TCR library protocol attached unique molecular identifiers to individual cDNA molecules to correct for sequencing error and PCR bias. Both TCR alpha and beta chains were sequenced, and tight co-correlation was observed between alpha and beta sequence abundances in each sample. In the source study's methods: V gene, J gene and CDR3 annotation of TCR sequences was performed with Decombinator V4. TCRs were defined as expanded if a significant change between any two time points was detected under a Poisson model with p below 0.0001. TCR abundances were normalised to the total number of TCRs sequenced per sample and were expressed as counts per million. TRAV1-2 paired with TRAJ12, TRAJ20 or TRAJ33 defined MAIT TCRs, while TRAV10 paired with TRAJ18 defined iNKT TCRs. A search of VDJdb, accessed on 1 November 2021, was run for TCRs annotated to CMV, EBV and SARS-CoV-2, with TCRs annotated for multiple antigens excluded. In TCRdb, the public reads were trimmed at Q25 with fastp and aligned with MiXCR, with productive beta chains retained. Entries that share a CDR3 protein sequence are merged under the most common genes and DNA. V and J calls and clone size were set by TCRdb, not the authors. The sample table lists 60,000 or so distinct CDR3 sequences, over 7% of them with a count of one. The top ten clonotypes cover around 21% of the sample.

The data are from a study of early T cells in non-severe SARS-CoV-2 infection (dated by TCRdb to the early 2020s). As for the study more broadly: Bulk RNA from unsorted whole blood was used for TCR sequencing, so alpha and beta chains could not be paired.

Here is what the overall study found, with its caveats: VDJdb matching was skewed toward anti-spike CD8 responses and likely underestimated virus-specific expansions, missing private and CD4 specificities.

The CDR3 covers 15 residues, taking in both the cysteine and the phenylalanine. The DNA shown is the 45-base CDR3, in frame from base 1. V gives up 5 bases and J gives up 2 bases, and the segment between their germline ends measures 13 bases. CDR1 and CDR2 were assigned from the germline V gene (reference sequence) as SEHNR and FQNEAQ. The study was a case-control design nested within a healthcare worker cohort in London, UK, with weekly nasopharyngeal swab PCR tests and blood sampling. Healthcare workers were recruited during the week of the UK lockdown, between 23 and 31 March 2020, and followed weekly for up to about 15 weeks.

Sequencing input: whole blood. The TCR sequence derives from an adult who was a healthcare worker with PCR-confirmed SARS-CoV-2 infection or an uninfected control (not recorded which). This receptor chain uses TRBV7-9 and TRBJ2-1; tentative D gene TRBD2, with 5 bases matching. The DNA sequence is as follows: TGTGCCAGCAGCCCCCGGGGTAACGCCTACAATGAGCAGTTCTTC. The translation is CASSPRGNAYNEQFF.